The present entry profiles one T cell receptor beta chain with its context. No antigen is known for it. This CDR3 spans 13 amino acids. The source of the sample is a study of T cell responses to AZD1222 COVID-19 vaccine. Study-level results: Regions 160-218 and 743-854 held dominance among vaccine-associated CD4 TCRs, which spanned spike. Repertoires were collected only later (after the peak T cell response had occurred).

Repertoires were generated with immunoSEQ multiplex PCR, while TCRdb's copy carries only in-frame clones and drops some. Seen in this sample are over 120,000 clones; the ten most common clones hold about 2%. The origin of this receptor is an adult in good health. The chain joins TRBV21-1 to TRBJ1-1. TRBV21-1 is labeled a pseudogene. The sample was peripheral blood. In nucleotides, the CDR3 is TGTGCCAGCCCTACCCTGCCTAACACTGAAGCTTTCTTT. Translating gives CASPTLPNTEAFF.